This T cell receptor beta chain is drawn from a study of blood T cell repertoires in COVID-19. V was shortened by 7 bases and J by 8 bases, with 18 bases between the two germline ends. CDR1 MNHEY and CDR2 SMNVEV come from the germline V gene (reference sequence). The CDR3 covers 15 residues. The assay was immunoSEQ multiplex PCR, and TCRdb's table has in-frame clones only and misses some. The sample has a few hundred thousand clones, about nine tenths seen once. The chain carries TRBV27 and TRBJ1-6; possible D gene TRBD1, 6 bases. The clonotype was recovered from a woman aged 25-40 years with COVID-19, enrolled during active disease. The sequencing sample was made of peripheral blood. CDR3: CASIPEGEKYSPLHF. The DNA for the CDR3 is TGTGCCAGCATCCCCGAGGGGGAAAAGTATTCACCCCTCCACTTT.